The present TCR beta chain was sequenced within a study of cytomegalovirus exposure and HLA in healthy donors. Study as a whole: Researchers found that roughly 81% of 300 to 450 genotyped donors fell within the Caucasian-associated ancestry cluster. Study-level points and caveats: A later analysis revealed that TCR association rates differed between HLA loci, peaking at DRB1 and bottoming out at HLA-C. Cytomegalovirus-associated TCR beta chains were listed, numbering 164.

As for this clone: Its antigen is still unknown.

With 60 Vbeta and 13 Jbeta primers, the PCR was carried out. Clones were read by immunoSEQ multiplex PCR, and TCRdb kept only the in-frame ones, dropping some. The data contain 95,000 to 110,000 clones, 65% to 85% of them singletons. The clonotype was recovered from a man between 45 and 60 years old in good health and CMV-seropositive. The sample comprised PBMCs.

The DNA of the CDR3 is TGTGCCAGCAGAGGACAGGGGGTCTCCTACGAGCAGTACTTC. It yields the protein CASRGQGVSYEQYF. The chain employs TRBV28 and TRBJ2-7; 10 bases agree with TRBD1. This CDR3 has 14 residues. The trim removed 6 bases at V and 0 bases at J, leaving 2 bases unmatched. Germline CDR1 reads MDHEN; CDR2 reads SYDVKM.